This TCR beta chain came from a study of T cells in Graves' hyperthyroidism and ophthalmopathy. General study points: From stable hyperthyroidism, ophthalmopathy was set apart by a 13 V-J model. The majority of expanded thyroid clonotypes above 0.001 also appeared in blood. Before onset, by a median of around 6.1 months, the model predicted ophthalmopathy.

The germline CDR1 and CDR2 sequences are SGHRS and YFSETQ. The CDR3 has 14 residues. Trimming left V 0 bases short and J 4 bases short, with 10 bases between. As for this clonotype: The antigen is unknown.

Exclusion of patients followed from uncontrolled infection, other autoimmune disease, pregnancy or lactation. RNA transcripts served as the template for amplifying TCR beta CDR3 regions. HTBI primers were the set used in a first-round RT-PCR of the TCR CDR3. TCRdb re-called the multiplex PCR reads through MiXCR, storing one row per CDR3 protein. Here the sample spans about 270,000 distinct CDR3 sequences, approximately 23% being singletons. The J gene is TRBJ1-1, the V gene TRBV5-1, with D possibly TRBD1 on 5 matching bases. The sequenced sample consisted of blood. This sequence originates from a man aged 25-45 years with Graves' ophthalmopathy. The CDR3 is CASSLEPRGTEAFF. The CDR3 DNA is TGCGCCAGCAGCTTGGAGCCAAGGGGCACTGAAGCTTTCTTT.